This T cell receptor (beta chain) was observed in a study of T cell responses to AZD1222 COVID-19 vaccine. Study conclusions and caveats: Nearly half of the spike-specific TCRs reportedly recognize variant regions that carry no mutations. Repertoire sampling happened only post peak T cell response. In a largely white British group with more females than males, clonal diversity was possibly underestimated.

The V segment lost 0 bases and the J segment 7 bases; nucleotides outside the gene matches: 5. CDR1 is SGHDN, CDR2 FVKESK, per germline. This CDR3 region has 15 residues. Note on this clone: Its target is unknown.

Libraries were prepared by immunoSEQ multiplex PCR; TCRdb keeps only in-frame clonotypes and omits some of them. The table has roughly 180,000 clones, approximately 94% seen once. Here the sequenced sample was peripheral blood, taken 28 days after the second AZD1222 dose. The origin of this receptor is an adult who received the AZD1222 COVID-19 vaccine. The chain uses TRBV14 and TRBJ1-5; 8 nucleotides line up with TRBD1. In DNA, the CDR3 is TGTGCCAGCAGCCAAGAGGACAGGGTTAACCAGCCCCAGCATTTT. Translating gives CASSQEDRVNQPQHF. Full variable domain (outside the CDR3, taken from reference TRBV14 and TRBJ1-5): EAGVTQFPSHSVIEKGQTVTLRCDPISGHDNLYWYRRVMGKEIKFLLHFVKESKQDESGMPNNRFLAERTGGTYSTLKVQPAELEDSGVYFCASSQEDRVNQPQHFGDGTRLSIL.